One sample yielded the 25 T cell receptor beta chains listed below, sequenced in a study of blood T cells in healthy people across ages. A sample-barcoded 5' primer and a J-beta primer mix were used in a second PCR of roughly 7 to 11 cycles. TCRdb fed the 5' RACE reads into MiXCR, producing one record per CDR3 protein. Of 1.4 million to 1.5 million distinct CDR3 sequences in the sample, 42% were seen once. The sequenced sample consisted of blood. The origin of the receptors is a woman aged 18 to 35 in good health.

This clonotype was picked up a small number of times. The chain links TRBV28 to TRBJ2-3; 8 bases fit TRBD1. The CDR3 covers 15 residues. Per germline, CDR1 MDHEN and CDR2 SYDVKM. Unmatched junction bases numbered 7, after V lost 5 bases and J lost 3 bases. Written as DNA, the CDR3 is TGTGCCAGCAGTCCCCAGGGGGCGAGAACAGATACGCAGTATTTT. Protein product: CASSPQGARTDTQYF. The whole variable domain, remainder taken from reference TRBV28 and TRBJ2-3, is DVKVTQSSRYLVKRTGEKVFLECVQDMDHENMFWYRQDPGLGLRLIYFSYDVKMKEKGDIPEGYSVSREKKERFSLILESASTNQTSMYLCASSPQGARTDTQYFGPGTRLTVL.

V gene TRBV7-9 combines with J gene TRBJ2-3; D not certain. Trimming took off 11 bases at V and 3 bases at J, with 6 bases between the two ends. The CDR3 covers 10 residues. The germline gives CDR1 SEHNR, CDR2 FQNEAQ (reference sequence). CDR3 region: CAPGTDTQYF. The CDR3 nucleotides read TGTGCCCCCGGTACAGATACGCAGTATTTT. Supplemented by reference TRBV7-9 and TRBJ2-3, the full variable domain reads DTGVSQNPRHKITKRGQNVTFRCDPISEHNRLYWYRQTLGQGPEFLTYFQNEAQLEKSRLLSDRFSAERPKGSFSTLEIQRTEQGDSAMYLCAPGTDTQYFGPGTRLTVL.

This clonotype appeared a few times. The CDR3 region is CASSQALAGVSYNEQFF. As DNA, the CDR3 is TGCGCCAGCAGCCAAGCACTAGCGGGGGTGTCCTACAATGAGCAGTTCTTC. The rearrangement joins TRBV4-1 to TRBJ2-1; 11 bases are a match to TRBD2. This CDR3 has 17 residues. Unmatched junction bases numbered 3, after V lost 1 base and J lost 1 base. Germline loops: CDR1 MGHRA, CDR2 YSYEKL.

For this clonotype: This clone may be a read error of a much larger clone one base away. The CDR3 here is CASSLGLAINEQFF. As DNA, the CDR3 is TGTGCCAGCAGCTTAGGACTAGCGATCAATGAGCAGTTCTTC. This chain links TRBV7-6 with TRBJ2-1, with 8 bases fitting TRBD2. The CDR3 consists of 14 residues. Germline CDR1 SGHVS, CDR2 FNYEAQ. After removal of 1 base from V and 6 bases from J, the junction contained 2 bases not matched to a gene.

This clonotype has more than one count but fewer than ten. V is TRBV10-3 and J is TRBJ2-7; 10 bases fit TRBD1. The trim removed 3 bases at V and 4 bases at J, leaving 9 bases unmatched. This CDR3 is built from 16 residues. Germline V CDR1 and CDR2: ENHRY, SYGVKD. CDR3 DNA: TGTGCCATCAGTGACCCAGGGACAGGGGCAAGGTACGAGCAGTACTTC. Protein sequence: CAISDPGTGARYEQYF.

As for this clonotype: One end of the junction is discordant with germline, which a read error may explain. The rearrangement uses TRBV7-9 and TRBJ1-2; D is uncertain. The CDR3 has 14 amino acids. Germline V gene lookup returns CDR1 SEHNR and CDR2 FQNEAQ (reference sequence). The CDR3 sequence is CASSLGADLYVYTF. CDR3 nucleotide sequence: TGTGCCAGCAGCTTAGGGGCGGACCTATATGTCTACACCTTC.

The gene calls are TRBV4-1 and TRBJ2-3, with D possibly TRBD2 on 5 matching bases. The germline gives CDR1 MGHRA, CDR2 YSYEKL. Between the trimmed V and J ends, which lost 4 bases and 3 bases, there was a span of 14 bases. The CDR3 consists of 15 residues. CDR3 sequence: CASSPGGSVTDTQYF. Written as DNA, the CDR3 is TGCGCCAGCAGCCCCGGTGGGAGCGTGACAGATACGCAGTATTTT.

J is TRBJ1-2 and V is TRBV14, with a tentative D call TRBD1 (6 bases). V shed 1 base and J shed 4 bases, with 19 bases lying between them. The CDR3 has 17 residues. Germline CDR1 reads SGHDN; CDR2 reads FVKESK. CDR3: CASSQGWGARQIYGYTF. The CDR3 bases are TGTGCCAGCAGCCAAGGTTGGGGGGCCCGACAGATCTATGGCTACACCTTC.

In its sample, this clonotype was seen a few times. The chain employs TRBV5-1 and TRBJ2-7, with TRBD2 as a possible D gene (6 bases). V was trimmed by 0 bases and J by 3 bases, leaving 22 bases between them. This CDR3 has 18 residues. CDR1 and CDR2 from the germline V gene are SGHRS and YFSETQ. For the CDR3, the DNA is TGCGCCAGCAGCTTGGGCGGCGAAACGGGGGTGAGCCTCTACGAGCAGTACTTC. Translating gives CASSLGGETGVSLYEQYF.

The chain carries TRBV30 and TRBJ2-4; D gene uncertain. Judging by the DNA end, TRBJ2-7 fits better; the J call may be wrong. Germline CDR1 and CDR2: GTSNPN and SVGIG (reference sequence). CDR3 length: 12 residues. DNA of the CDR3: TGTGCCTGGAGTTGGTCCAGGCTCGAGCAGTACTTC. Protein: CAWSWSRLEQYF.

This chain links TRBV4-1 with TRBJ2-1; 9 positions agree with TRBD2. CDR1 and CDR2 (germline): MGHRA, YSYEKL. Trimming took 4 bases from V and 1 from J; bases not matched to a gene: 11. This CDR3 is built from 18 residues. The CDR3 protein is CASSLVTSGGGSYNEQFF. CDR3 coding DNA: TGCGCCAGCAGCCTTGTGACTAGCGGAGGGGGTTCCTACAATGAGCAGTTCTTC.

The rearrangement uses TRBV6-5 and TRBJ2-2; D ambiguous. The V gene's germline CDR1 is MNHEY and CDR2 SVGAGI. The CDR3 runs 13 residues. The V end was cut by 7 bases, the J end by 5 bases, with 11 bases between. The CDR3 coding sequence is TGTGCCAGCACCGACGACCGTACCGGGGAGCTGTTTTTT. Translation gives CASTDDRTGELFF.

This CDR3 reads CASSLSLFYGYTF. The CDR3 DNA reads as TGTGCCAGCAGCTTAAGCCTATTCTATGGCTACACCTTC. The chain combines TRBV7-2 with TRBJ1-2; D remains unclear. The germline gives CDR1 SGHTA, CDR2 FQGNSA. The V end was cut by 2 bases, the J end by 4 bases, with 8 bases between. The CDR3 has 13 amino acids. The entire variable domain, with the rest obtained from reference TRBV7-2 and TRBJ1-2, is as follows: GAGVSQSPSNKVTEKGKDVELRCDPISGHTALYWYRQSLGQGLEFLIYFQGNSAPDKSGLPSDRFSAERTGGSVSTLTIQRTQQEDSAVYLCASSLSLFYGYTFGSGTRLTVV.

This clonotype was counted only a few times. This chain connects TRBV7-6 to TRBJ2-3, with D perhaps given as TRBD1 or TRBD2 (5 bases each). The germline CDR1 and CDR2 sequences are SGHVS and FNYEAQ. The CDR3 consists of 14 residues. V was cut by 8 bases and J by 0 bases, with 12 bases left in between. In DNA form, the CDR3 reads TGTGCCAGCGGCCGGGACGCTAGCACAGATACGCAGTATTTT. This codes for CASGRDASTDTQYF.

J is TRBJ1-5 and V is TRBV2, with D possibly being TRBD1 (6 bases). CDR1 is SNHLY, CDR2 FYNNEI, per germline. V was cut by 6 bases and J by 3 bases, with 12 bases left in between. This CDR3 has 14 residues. The DNA for the CDR3 is TGTGCCAGCAGGGGGGCGGTCCCCAATCAGCCCCAGCATTTT. It translates to CASRGAVPNQPQHF.

V is TRBV18 and J is TRBJ2-1; possibly TRBD2 for D (5 bases). Trimming removed 2 bases from V and 7 bases from J, with 12 bases in between. The germline gives CDR1 KGHSH, CDR2 LQKENI. This CDR3 is 14 amino acids long. Here the CDR3 reads CASSPSWTQNEQFF. DNA of the CDR3: TGTGCCAGCTCACCAAGTTGGACTCAGAATGAGCAGTTCTTC.

The chain combines TRBV3-1 with TRBJ1-2; D is perhaps TRBD1 (6 bases). V shed 4 bases and J shed 6 bases, with 15 bases lying between them. CDR3 length: 14 amino acids. Germline CDR1 is LGHDT and CDR2 is YNNKEL (reference sequence). CDR3 DNA: TGTGCCAGCAGCCGTGCCCCAGGGGTTCATGGCTACACCTTC. Translation: CASSRAPGVHGYTF. The whole variable domain, filled in from reference TRBV3-1 and TRBJ1-2, reads DTAVSQTPKYLVTQMGNDKSIKCEQNLGHDTMYWYKQDSKKFLKIMFSYNNKELIINETVPNRFSPKSPDKAHLNLHINSLELGDSAVYFCASSRAPGVHGYTFGSGTRLTVV.

The chain is built from TRBV4-1 and TRBJ2-3; D is unclear. This CDR3 region has 15 residues. The germline V gene has CDR1 MGHRA and CDR2 YSYEKL. The V end lost 0 bases, the J end lost 1 base, and 8 bases lay between the germline ends. Here the CDR3 reads CASSQDFGGTDTQYF. CDR3 sequence (DNA): TGCGCCAGCAGCCAAGACTTCGGTGGCACAGATACGCAGTATTTT.

The rearrangement links TRBV21-1 to TRBJ2-7; no DNA check was done on the table's D call, TRBD2. TRBV21-1 is labeled a pseudogene. This CDR3 region has 17 residues. In nucleotides, the CDR3 is TGTGCCAGCAGCAAAGGGGTTCTAGCGGGAGTAGACAATGAGCAGTACTTC. Translation gives CASSKGVLAGVDNEQYF.

This rearrangement joins TRBV7-2 to TRBJ2-1; 11 positions agree with TRBD1. CDR3 length equals 17 residues. CDR1 is SGHTA and CDR2 is FQGNSA in the germline V gene. V was pared by 5 bases and J by 4 bases, with 10 bases of the junction left unmatched. CDR3 DNA sequence: TGTGCCAGCAGCCTCTTTAGTGGACAGGGGGCGTACAATGAGCAGTTCTTC. Its translation is CASSLFSGQGAYNEQFF.

The chain recombines TRBV9 with TRBJ1-5; weak D call: TRBD1 (6 bases). The CDR3 totals 14 residues. Germline CDR1 is SGDLS and CDR2 is YYNGEE. V lost 0 bases and J lost 7, with 11 bases in between. The DNA for the CDR3 is TGTGCCAGCAGCGTAGATGGGGGCTGGCAGCCCCAGCATTTT. This codes for CASSVDGGWQPQHF.

The chain carries TRBV6-1 and TRBJ2-1; D is uncertain. TRBJ2-7 matches the DNA end more closely, so the J call is doubtful. Germline loops: CDR1 MNHNS, CDR2 SASEGT. The CDR3 is 13 residues long. This CDR3 is CASRPEPYNEQYF. For the CDR3, the DNA is TGTGCCAGCAGGCCCGAACCCTACAATGAGCAGTACTTC.

This clonotype was counted only a few times. The chain couples TRBV4-2 to TRBJ2-1, with D uncertain. Germline assignment: CDR1 LGHNA and CDR2 YNFKEQ. V lost 6 bases to trimming and J lost 6 bases, with 6 bases between them. The CDR3 has 11 residues. CDR3 loop: CASSNGNEQFF. The CDR3 DNA sequence: TGTGCCAGCAGTAACGGCAATGAGCAGTTCTTC.

The CDR3 coding sequence is TGTGCCAGCAGTCCTTACCTGGACTGGAACTATGGCTACACCTTC. Amino acid sequence: CASSPYLDWNYGYTF. This chain joins TRBV12-3 or TRBV12-4 and TRBJ1-2; D is unclear. The V end was cut by 5 bases, the J end by 2 bases, with 15 bases between. CDR3 length: 15 residues.

This clonotype came up many times. The CDR3 bases are TGTGCCAGCAGCTTCCAGTGGGGTGGAAATCAAGAGACCCAGTACTTC. Translated, it gives CASSFQWGGNQETQYF. The rearrangement joins TRBV11-2 to TRBJ2-5; D is ambiguous. This CDR3 is 16 amino acids long. Germline CDR1 is SGHAT and CDR2 is FQNNGV. V lost 3 bases, J lost 2 bases, and 16 bases lay in between.